This TCR beta chain was sequenced for a study of blood T cell repertoires in COVID-19. Sequencing used immunoSEQ multiplex PCR; TCRdb keeps in-frame clones, though not all of them. The table has some 120,000 clones, 85% to 90% seen once. In germline, CDR1 is SGHAT, CDR2 FQNNGV. The V and J ends lost 4 bases and 3 bases, in that order; junction bases with no gene match: 11. The CDR3 spans 16 residues. J is TRBJ1-2 and V is TRBV11-2, with 7 bases matching TRBD1. The receptor was isolated from a woman of 80 years or more with acute or convalescent COVID-19. The specimen sequenced was peripheral blood. This CDR3 is CASSSHGLGQDYGYTF. CDR3 nucleotides: TGTGCCAGCAGCTCCCATGGGCTCGGACAGGACTATGGCTACACCTTC.